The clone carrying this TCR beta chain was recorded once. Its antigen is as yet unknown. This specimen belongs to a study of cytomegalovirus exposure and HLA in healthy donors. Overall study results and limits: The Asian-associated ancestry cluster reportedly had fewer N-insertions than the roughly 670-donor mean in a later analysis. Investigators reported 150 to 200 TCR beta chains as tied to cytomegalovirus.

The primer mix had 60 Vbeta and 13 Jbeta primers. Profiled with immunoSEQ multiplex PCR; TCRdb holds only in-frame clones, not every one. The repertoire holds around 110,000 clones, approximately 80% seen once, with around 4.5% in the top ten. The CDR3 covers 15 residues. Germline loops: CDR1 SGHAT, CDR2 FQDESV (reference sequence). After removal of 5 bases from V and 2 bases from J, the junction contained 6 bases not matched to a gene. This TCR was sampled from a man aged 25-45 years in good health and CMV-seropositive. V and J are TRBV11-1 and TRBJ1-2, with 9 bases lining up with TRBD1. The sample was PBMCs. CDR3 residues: CASSRTGTGNYGYTF. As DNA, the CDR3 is TGTGCCAGCAGCCGAACCGGGACAGGGAACTATGGCTACACCTTC.